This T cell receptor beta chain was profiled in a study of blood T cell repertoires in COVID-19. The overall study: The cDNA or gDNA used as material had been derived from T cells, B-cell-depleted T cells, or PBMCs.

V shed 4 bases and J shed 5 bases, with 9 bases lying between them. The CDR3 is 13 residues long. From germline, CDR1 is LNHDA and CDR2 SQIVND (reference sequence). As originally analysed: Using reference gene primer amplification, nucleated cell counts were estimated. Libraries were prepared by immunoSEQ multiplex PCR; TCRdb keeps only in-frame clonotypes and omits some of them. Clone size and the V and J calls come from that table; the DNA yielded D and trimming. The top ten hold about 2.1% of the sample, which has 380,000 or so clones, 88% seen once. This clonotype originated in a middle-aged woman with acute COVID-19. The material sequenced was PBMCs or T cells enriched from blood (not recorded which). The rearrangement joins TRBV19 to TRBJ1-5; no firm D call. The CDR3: CASSTRRYQPQHF. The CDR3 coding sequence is TGTGCCAGTAGTACCAGAAGATATCAGCCCCAGCATTTT.